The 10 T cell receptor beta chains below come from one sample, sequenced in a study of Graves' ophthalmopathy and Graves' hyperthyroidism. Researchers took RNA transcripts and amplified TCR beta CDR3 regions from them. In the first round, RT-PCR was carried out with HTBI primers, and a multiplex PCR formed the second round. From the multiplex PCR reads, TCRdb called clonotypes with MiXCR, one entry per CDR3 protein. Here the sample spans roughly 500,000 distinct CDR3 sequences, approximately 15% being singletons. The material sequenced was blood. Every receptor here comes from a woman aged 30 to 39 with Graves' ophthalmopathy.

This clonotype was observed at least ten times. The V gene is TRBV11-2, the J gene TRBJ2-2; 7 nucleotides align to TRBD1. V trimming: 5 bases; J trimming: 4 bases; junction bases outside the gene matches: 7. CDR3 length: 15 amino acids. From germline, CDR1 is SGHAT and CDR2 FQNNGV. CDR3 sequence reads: CASSPPGQPTGELFF. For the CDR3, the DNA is TGTGCCAGCAGCCCCCCGGGACAGCCCACCGGGGAGCTGTTTTTT.

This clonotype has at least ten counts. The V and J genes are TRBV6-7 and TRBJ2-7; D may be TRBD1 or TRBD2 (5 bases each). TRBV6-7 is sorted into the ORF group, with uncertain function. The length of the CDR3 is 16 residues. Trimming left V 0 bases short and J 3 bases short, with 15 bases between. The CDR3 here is CASSYSRAPRGYEQYF. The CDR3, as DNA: TGTGCCAGCAGTTACTCGAGAGCCCCGAGGGGCTACGAGCAGTACTTC.

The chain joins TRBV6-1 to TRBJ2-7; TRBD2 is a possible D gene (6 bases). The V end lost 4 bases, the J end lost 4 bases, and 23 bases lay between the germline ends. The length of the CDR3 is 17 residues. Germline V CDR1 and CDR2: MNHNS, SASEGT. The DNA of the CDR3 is TGTGCCAGCAGTGGATCCGGGACTCGTATGTACGGTTACGAGCAGTACTTC. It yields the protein CASSGSGTRMYGYEQYF.

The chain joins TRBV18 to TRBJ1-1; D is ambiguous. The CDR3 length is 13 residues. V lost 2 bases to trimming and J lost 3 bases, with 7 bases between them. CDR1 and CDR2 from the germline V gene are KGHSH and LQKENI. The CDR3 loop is CASSPKVDTEAFF. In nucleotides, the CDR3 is TGTGCCAGCTCACCAAAGGTGGACACTGAAGCTTTCTTT. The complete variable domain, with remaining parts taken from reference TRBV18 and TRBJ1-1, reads NAGVMQNPRHLVRRRGQEARLRCSPMKGHSHVYWYRQLPEEGLKFMVYLQKENIIDESGMPKERFSAEFPKEGPSILRIQQVVRGDSAAYFCASSPKVDTEAFFGQGTRLTVV.

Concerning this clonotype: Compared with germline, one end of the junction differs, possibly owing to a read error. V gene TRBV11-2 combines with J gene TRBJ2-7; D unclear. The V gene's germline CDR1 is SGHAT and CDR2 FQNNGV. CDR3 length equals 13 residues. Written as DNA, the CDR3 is TGTGCCAGCAGCTTACCGGTTACTACCGAGCATTACTTC. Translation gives CASSLPVTTEHYF.

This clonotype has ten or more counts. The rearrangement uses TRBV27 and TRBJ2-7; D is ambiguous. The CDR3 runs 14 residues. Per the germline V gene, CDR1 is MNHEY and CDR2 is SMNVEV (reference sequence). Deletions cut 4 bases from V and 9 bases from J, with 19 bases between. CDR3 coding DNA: TGTGCCAGCAGTTCCCATATCGAGCGAGACGGGCAGTACTTC. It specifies CASSSHIERDGQYF.

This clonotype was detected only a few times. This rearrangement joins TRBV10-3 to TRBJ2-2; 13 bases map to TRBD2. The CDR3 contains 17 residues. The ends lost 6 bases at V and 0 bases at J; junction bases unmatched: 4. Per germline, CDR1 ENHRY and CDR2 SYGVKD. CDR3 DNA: TGTGCCATCAGGACGACTAGCGGGAGGCCGAACACCGGGGAGCTGTTTTTT. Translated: CAIRTTSGRPNTGELFF.

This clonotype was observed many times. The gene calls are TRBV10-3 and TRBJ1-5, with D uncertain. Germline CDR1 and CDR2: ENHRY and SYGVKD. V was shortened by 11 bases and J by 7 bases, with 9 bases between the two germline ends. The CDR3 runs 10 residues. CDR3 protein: CAQKPQPQHF. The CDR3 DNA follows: TGTGCCCAAAAACCCCAGCCCCAGCATTTT.

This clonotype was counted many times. The CDR3: CASSPTGEGRELFF. The CDR3 DNA follows: TGTGCCAGCAGTCCGACAGGGGAGGGGAGGGAGCTGTTTTTT. The V and J genes are TRBV27 and TRBJ2-2; tentative D call: TRBD1 (8 bases). V shed 5 bases and J shed 9 bases, with 16 bases lying between them. The CDR3 runs 14 residues. Germline CDR1 MNHEY, CDR2 SMNVEV (reference sequence).

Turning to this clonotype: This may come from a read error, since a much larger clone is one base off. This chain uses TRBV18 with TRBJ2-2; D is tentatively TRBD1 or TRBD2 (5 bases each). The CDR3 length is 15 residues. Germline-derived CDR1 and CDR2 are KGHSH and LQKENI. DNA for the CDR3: TGTGCCGGCTCACCACCGGGACGGCGGACCGGGGAGCTGTTTTTT. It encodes CAGSPPGRRTGELFF.